There are many counts of the clone carrying this T cell receptor beta chain. Its antigen remains unknown. Read data end 3 residues before the CDR3 end; the end is taken from the germline J gene. The data were produced by immunoSEQ multiplex PCR, yet TCRdb's version contains in-frame clones alone and is incomplete. The sample contains approximately 81,000 clones, none of them singletons. The V gene lost 5 bases and the J gene lost 4 bases, with 18 bases spanning the gap. Per the germline V gene, CDR1 is SGHTA and CDR2 is FQGNSA. This CDR3 region has 15 residues. The sample is drawn from a study of T cell clonality in common variable immunodeficiency. Study-level findings and limits: CVID patient heterogeneity limited repertoire-clinical complication correlations. Compared with controls, CVID subjects had fewer shared TCRbeta clones.

Most patients and controls had Caucasian heritage. Each donor provided roughly 4.5 to 8.5 ml of heparinized whole blood. The sequenced material came from peripheral blood mononuclear cells. This receptor was taken from a person between 18 and 75 years old in good health. The chain carries TRBV7-2 and TRBJ2-7; TRBD2 might be the D (6 bases). CDR3 loop: CASSIAGQAGYEQYF. Partial CDR3 DNA: TGTGCCAGCAGCATCGCCGGGCAGGCGGGATACGAG.